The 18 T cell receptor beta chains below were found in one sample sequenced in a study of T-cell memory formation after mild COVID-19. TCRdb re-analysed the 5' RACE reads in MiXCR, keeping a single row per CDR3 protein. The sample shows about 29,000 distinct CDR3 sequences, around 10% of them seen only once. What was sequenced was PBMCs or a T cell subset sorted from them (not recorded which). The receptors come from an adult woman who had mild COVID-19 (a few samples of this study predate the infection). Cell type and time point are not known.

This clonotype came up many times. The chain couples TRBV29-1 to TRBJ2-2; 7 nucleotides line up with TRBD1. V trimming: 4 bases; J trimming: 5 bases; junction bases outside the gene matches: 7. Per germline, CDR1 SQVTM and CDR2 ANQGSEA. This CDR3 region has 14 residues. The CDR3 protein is CSVGVQGVTGELFF. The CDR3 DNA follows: TGCAGCGTTGGGGTTCAGGGGGTAACCGGGGAGCTGTTTTTT.

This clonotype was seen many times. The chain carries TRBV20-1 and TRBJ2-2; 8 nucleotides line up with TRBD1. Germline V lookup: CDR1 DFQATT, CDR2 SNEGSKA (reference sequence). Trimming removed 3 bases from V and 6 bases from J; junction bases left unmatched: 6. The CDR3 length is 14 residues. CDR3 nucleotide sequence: TGCAGTGCTAGCAAGGCAGGGGGCGCCGGGGAGCTGTTTTTT. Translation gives CSASKAGGAGELFF.

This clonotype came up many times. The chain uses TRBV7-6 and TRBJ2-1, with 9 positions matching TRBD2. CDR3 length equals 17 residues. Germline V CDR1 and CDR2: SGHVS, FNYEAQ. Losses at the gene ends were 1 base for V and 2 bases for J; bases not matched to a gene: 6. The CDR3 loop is CASSLVSSGGTYNEQFF. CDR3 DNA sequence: TGTGCCAGCAGCTTAGTATCCAGCGGGGGGACCTACAATGAGCAGTTCTTC. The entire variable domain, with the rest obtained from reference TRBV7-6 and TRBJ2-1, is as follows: GAGVSQSPRYKVTKRGQDVALRCDPISGHVSLYWYRQALGQGPEFLTYFNYEAQQDKSGLPNDRFSAERPEGSISTLTIQRTEQRDSAMYRCASSLVSSGGTYNEQFFGPGTRLTVL.

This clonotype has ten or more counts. The CDR3 sequence is CASSFSRTSGSNEQFF. The CDR3 DNA is TGTGCCAGCAGCTTTTCCCGGACTAGCGGGAGCAATGAGCAGTTCTTC. This rearrangement joins TRBV7-9 to TRBJ2-1; 13 bases fit TRBD2. V gave up 3 bases and J gave up 6 bases; unmatched junction bases: 5. Germline loops: CDR1 SEHNR, CDR2 FQNEAQ (reference sequence). CDR3 length equals 16 residues.

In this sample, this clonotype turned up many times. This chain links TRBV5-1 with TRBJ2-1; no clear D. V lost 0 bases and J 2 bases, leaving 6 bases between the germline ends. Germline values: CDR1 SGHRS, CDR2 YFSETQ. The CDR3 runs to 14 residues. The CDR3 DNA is TGCGCCAGCAGCTTGGCGGAGACCTACAATGAGCAGTTCTTC. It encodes CASSLAETYNEQFF.

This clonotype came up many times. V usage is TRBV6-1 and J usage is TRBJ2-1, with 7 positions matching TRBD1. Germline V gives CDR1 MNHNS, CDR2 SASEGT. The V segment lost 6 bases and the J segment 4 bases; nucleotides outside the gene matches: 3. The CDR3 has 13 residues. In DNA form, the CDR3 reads TGTGCCAGCAGGTGGGGACAGTACAATGAGCAGTTCTTC. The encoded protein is CASRWGQYNEQFF.

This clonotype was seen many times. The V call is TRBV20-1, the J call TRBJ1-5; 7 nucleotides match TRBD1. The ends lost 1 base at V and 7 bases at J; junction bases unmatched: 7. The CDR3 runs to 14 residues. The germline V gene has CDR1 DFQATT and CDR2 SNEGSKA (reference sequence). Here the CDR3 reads CSARVGGERQPQHF. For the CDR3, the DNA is TGCAGTGCTAGAGTAGGGGGCGAGAGACAGCCCCAGCATTTT.

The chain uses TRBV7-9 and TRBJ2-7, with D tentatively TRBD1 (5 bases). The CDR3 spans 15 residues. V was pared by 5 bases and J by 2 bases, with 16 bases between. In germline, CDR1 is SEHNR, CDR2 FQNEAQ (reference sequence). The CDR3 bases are TGTGCCAGCAGCCCACGGCTCAGGGTCCCCTACGAGCAGTACTTC. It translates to CASSPRLRVPYEQYF.

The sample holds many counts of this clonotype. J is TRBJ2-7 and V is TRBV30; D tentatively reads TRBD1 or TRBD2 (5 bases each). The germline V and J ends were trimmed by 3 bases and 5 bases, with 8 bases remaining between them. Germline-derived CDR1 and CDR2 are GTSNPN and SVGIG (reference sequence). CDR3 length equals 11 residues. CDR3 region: CAWRGVHEQYF. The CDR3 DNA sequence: TGTGCCTGGAGGGGGGTCCACGAGCAGTACTTC.

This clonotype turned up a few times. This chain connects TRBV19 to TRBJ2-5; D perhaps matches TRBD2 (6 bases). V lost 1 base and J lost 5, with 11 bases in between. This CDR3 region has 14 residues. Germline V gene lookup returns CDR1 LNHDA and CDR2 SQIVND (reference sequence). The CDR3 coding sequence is TGTGCCAGTAGTATAGCGGGAGTAGAGGAGACCCAGTACTTC. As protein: CASSIAGVEETQYF.

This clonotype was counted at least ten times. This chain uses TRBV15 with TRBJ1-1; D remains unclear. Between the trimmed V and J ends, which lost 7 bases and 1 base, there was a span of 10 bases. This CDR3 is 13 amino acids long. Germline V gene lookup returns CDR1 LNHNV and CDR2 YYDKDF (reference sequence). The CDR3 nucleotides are TGTGCCACCACGAGACCGACGAACACTGAAGCTTTCTTT. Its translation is CATTRPTNTEAFF.

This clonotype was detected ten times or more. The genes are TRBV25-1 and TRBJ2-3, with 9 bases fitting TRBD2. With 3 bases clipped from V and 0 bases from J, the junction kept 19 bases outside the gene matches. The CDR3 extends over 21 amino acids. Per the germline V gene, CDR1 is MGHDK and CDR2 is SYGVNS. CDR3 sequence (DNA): TGTGCCAGCAGTGAGGGCCGGACTCGGGGAGGACTAGCGACAAGCACAGATACGCAGTATTTT. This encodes CASSEGRTRGGLATSTDTQYF.

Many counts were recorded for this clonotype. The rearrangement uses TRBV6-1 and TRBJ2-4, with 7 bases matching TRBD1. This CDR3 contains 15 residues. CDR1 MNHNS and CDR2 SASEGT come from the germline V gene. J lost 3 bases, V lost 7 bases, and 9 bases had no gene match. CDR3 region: CASIIGDSGKNIQYF. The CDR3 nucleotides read TGTGCCAGCATCATAGGGGACAGCGGCAAAAACATTCAGTACTTC.

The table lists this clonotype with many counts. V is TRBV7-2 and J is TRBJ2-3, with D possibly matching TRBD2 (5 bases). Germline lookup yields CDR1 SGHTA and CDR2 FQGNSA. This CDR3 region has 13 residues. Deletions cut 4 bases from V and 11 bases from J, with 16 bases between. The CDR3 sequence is CASSSRETGGQYF. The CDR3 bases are TGTGCCAGCAGCTCGAGGGAGACGGGTGGGCAGTATTTT.

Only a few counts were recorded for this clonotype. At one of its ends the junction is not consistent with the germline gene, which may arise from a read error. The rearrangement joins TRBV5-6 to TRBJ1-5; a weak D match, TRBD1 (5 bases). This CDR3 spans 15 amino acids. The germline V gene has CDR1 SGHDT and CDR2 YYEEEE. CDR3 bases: TGTGCCAGCAGTTTGGGGCAGTATAGCAATCAGCCCCAGCATTTT. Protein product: CASSLGQYSNQPQHF.

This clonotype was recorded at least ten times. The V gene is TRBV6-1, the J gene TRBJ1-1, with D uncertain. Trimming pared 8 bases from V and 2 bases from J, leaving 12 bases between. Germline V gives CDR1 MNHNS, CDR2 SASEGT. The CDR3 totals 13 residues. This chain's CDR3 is CASPNFPNTEAFF. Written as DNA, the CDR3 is TGTGCCAGCCCCAATTTCCCAAACACTGAAGCTTTCTTT.

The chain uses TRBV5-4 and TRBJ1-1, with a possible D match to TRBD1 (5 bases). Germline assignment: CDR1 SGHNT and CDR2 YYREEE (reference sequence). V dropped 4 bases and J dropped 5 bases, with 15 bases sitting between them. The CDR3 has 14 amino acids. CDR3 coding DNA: TGTGCCAGCAGCGCCGGGGGGGTGAGGACTGAAGCTTTCTTT. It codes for CASSAGGVRTEAFF.

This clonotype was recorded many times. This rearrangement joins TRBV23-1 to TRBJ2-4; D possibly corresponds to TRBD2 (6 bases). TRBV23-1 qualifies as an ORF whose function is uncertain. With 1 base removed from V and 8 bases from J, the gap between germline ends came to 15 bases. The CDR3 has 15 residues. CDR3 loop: CASSQFGGRTYIQYF. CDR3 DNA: TGCGCCAGCAGTCAATTTGGGGGGAGGACGTACATTCAGTACTTC.